This TCR beta chain stems from a study of CD8+ T cells in alopecia areata. Turning to the study itself: The investigators scored severity in treated patients by the percentage of affected scalp area. Study conclusions and caveats: Besides other cells, scalp samples also yield sequences of resident alphabeta T cells from normal skin.

In the case of this clone: Its antigen remains unidentified.

This CDR3 contains 13 residues. The V gene lost 4 bases and the J gene lost 6 bases, with 10 bases spanning the gap. In germline, CDR1 is ENHRY, CDR2 SYGVKD. Treatment noted: oral pan-JAK inhibitor, 5-10 mg twice daily. Alopecia areata patients provided lesional scalp punch biopsies and peripheral blood. Isolated RNA was reverse transcribed into cDNA used as the sequencing template. The data were produced by immunoSEQ multiplex PCR, yet TCRdb's version contains in-frame clones alone and is incomplete. The data contain more than 200,000 clones, about three fifths of them singletons. This clonotype was obtained from a human donor with alopecia areata. Specimen: CD4+ T cells sorted from blood, collected at week 4, from a patient treated with tofacitinib. This chain links TRBV10-3 with TRBJ1-5, with unresolved D. CDR3 region: CAISGGKGQPQHF. CDR3 nucleotide sequence: TGTGCCATCAGTGGGGGTAAAGGTCAGCCCCAGCATTTT.